This entry features one T cell receptor beta chain sequence. This record belongs to a study of blood T cell repertoires in COVID-19. At the level of the study: COVID-19 samples, acute and convalescent, were from the United States, Italy and Spain. Nucleic acid was either cDNA or gDNA, and it came from T cells, B-cell-depleted T cells, or PBMCs.

Original data processing: Cell counts per sample came from amplifying reference gene primers. Libraries were prepared by immunoSEQ multiplex PCR; TCRdb keeps only in-frame clonotypes and omits some of them. V and J calls and clone size are as listed in that table; D and trimming were resolved from the DNA. In the table there are around 260,000 clones, about 85% of which are singletons. V was clipped by 7 bases and J by 8 bases; unmatched bases: 10. The germline gives CDR1 SNHLY, CDR2 FYNNEI. The CDR3 has 13 residues. The chain uses TRBV2 and TRBJ1-1; 7 bases are shared with TRBD1. The TCR originated in a human donor with COVID-19, enrolled during active disease. The donor label of this sample is uncertain. The sample taken for sequencing was peripheral blood. The CDR3 DNA reads TGTGCCAGCAACTGGGACAGCCTATCGGAAGCTTTCTTT. Protein: CASNWDSLSEAFF.